The 32 T cell receptor beta chains below come from one sample, sequenced in a study of shared clonotypes between healthy human individuals. The data were produced by immunoSEQ multiplex PCR, yet TCRdb's version contains in-frame clones alone and is incomplete. Of 2 million to 3 million clones in the sample, 80% to 95% were seen once. What was sequenced was naive CD4+ T cells from PBMCs. Regarding subset: CD45RA+ positively selected. These receptor sequences come from a man between 18 and 35 years old in good health. Some clones in this sample may be carry-over from other donors' samples.

The chain carries TRBV7-2 and TRBJ2-2; D uncertain. From germline, CDR1 is SGHTA and CDR2 FQGNSA. The V gene lost 1 base and the J gene lost 6 bases, with 12 bases spanning the gap. This CDR3 comprises 15 residues. This CDR3 reads CASSLVGSQAGELFF. The CDR3 DNA reads TGTGCCAGCAGCTTAGTCGGTAGTCAGGCCGGGGAGCTGTTTTTT. Full variable domain (remainder filled in from reference TRBV7-2 and TRBJ2-2): GAGVSQSPSNKVTEKGKDVELRCDPISGHTALYWYRQSLGQGLEFLIYFQGNSAPDKSGLPSDRFSAERTGGSVSTLTIQRTQQEDSAVYLCASSLVGSQAGELFFGEGSRLTVL.

As regards this clone: This same CDR3 is encoded by further DNA sequences in the sample. The gene calls are TRBV5-1 and TRBJ1-5; tentative D call: TRBD1 (5 bases). V lost 1 base to trimming and J lost 6 bases, with 8 bases between them. The CDR3 is made up of 13 amino acids. Germline-derived CDR1 and CDR2 are SGHRS and YFSETQ. The DNA of the CDR3 is TGCGCCAGCAGCTTGCAGGGTGGTCAGCCCCAGCATTTT. The encoded protein is CASSLQGGQPQHF.

This chain connects TRBV5-1 to TRBJ2-1; 8 bases fit TRBD2. V was pared by 4 bases and J by 8 bases, with 11 bases of the junction left unmatched. Per the germline V gene, CDR1 is SGHRS and CDR2 is YFSETQ. The CDR3 consists of 15 residues. CDR3 amino acids: CASSPRGGPSDEQFF. The DNA of the CDR3 is TGCGCCAGCAGCCCCCGGGGGGGCCCCTCGGATGAGCAGTTCTTC.

The rearrangement links TRBV12-5 to TRBJ2-3; no reliable D call. The CDR3 length is 14 residues. CDR1 is LGHNT, CDR2 FRNRAP, per germline. Deletions cut 7 bases from V and 0 bases from J, with 11 bases between. For the CDR3, the DNA is TGTGCTAGTGCCAGACAAGGGAGCACAGATACGCAGTATTTT. Its protein is CASARQGSTDTQYF.

This chain connects TRBV5-4 to TRBJ2-7; TRBD1 or TRBD2 may be the D gene (5 bases each). CDR1 and CDR2 from the germline V gene are SGHNT and YYREEE (reference sequence). The CDR3 runs 15 residues. V lost 0 bases to trimming and J lost 5 bases, with 15 bases between them. The CDR3 sequence is CASSLAGPGRDEQYF. CDR3 nucleotide sequence: TGTGCCAGCAGCTTGGCGGGACCGGGGAGAGACGAGCAGTACTTC.

Remarks on this clone: This sample also contains other DNA sequences that code for the same CDR3. J is TRBJ2-3 and V is TRBV7-3, with D possibly being TRBD2 (6 bases). The V and J ends lost 5 bases and 3 bases respectively, with 15 bases between them. Per germline, CDR1 SGHTA and CDR2 FQGTGA. The CDR3 extends over 15 amino acids. For the CDR3, the DNA is TGTGCCAGCAGCCCTGGTAGCGGCTCGACAGATACGCAGTATTTT. Protein sequence: CASSPGSGSTDTQYF.

The V and J genes are TRBV9 and TRBJ2-7; D remains unclear. This CDR3 has 15 residues. Germline V gene data show CDR1 as SGDLS and CDR2 as YYNGEE. Trimming stripped 0 bases from V and 0 bases from J, with 10 bases between. The CDR3 here is CASSVGPGPSYEQYF. In nucleotides, the CDR3 is TGTGCCAGCAGCGTAGGCCCCGGGCCCTCCTACGAGCAGTACTTC.

This chain uses TRBV5-1 with TRBJ2-3, with D possibly called TRBD1 or TRBD2 (6 bases each). V was pared by 4 bases and J by 5 bases, with 17 bases between. Per the germline V gene, CDR1 is SGHRS and CDR2 is YFSETQ. This CDR3 has 15 residues. The CDR3 reads CASSPGPRGGDTQYF. In nucleotides, the CDR3 is TGCGCCAGCAGCCCGGGGCCCAGGGGAGGAGATACGCAGTATTTT.

The V and J genes are TRBV12-5 and TRBJ2-3; TRBD2 agrees at 8 bases. The CDR3 covers 15 residues. Germline V CDR1 and CDR2: LGHNT, FRNRAP. V shed 4 bases, J shed 5 bases, and the junction held 8 bases outside the gene matches. The CDR3 loop is CASGYPREGQDTQYF. In DNA form, the CDR3 reads TGTGCTAGTGGTTACCCACGGGAGGGCCAAGATACGCAGTATTTT. Using reference TRBV12-5 and TRBJ2-3 for the parts outside the CDR3, the full variable domain is DARVTQTPRHKVTEMGQEVTMRCQPILGHNTVFWYRQTMMQGLELLAYFRNRAPLDDSGMPKDRFSAEMPDATLATLKIQPSEPRDSAVYFCASGYPREGQDTQYFGPGTRLTVL.

The sample holds one count of this clone. The chain has TRBV9 and TRBJ2-6; D tentatively fits TRBD1 or TRBD2 (5 bases each). Germline V gene lookup returns CDR1 SGDLS and CDR2 YYNGEE. Trimming cost V 0 bases and J 4 bases, with 11 bases left between them. This CDR3 contains 16 residues. The CDR3 region has the DNA TGTGCCAGCAGCGTAGGAGAGGGGCCAGGGGCCAACGTCCTGACTTTC. Translating gives CASSVGEGPGANVLTF.

The chain has TRBV7-9 and TRBJ1-1; no definite D call. Trimming removed 1 base from V and 4 bases from J, with 7 bases in between. The CDR3 consists of 13 residues. Germline lookup yields CDR1 SEHNR and CDR2 FQNEAQ (reference sequence). The CDR3 coding sequence is TGTGCCAGCAGCTTAGAACAGACCACTGAAGCTTTCTTT. The encoded protein is CASSLEQTTEAFF.

The chain is built from TRBV5-1 and TRBJ2-2, with 9 bases identical to TRBD2. The CDR3 runs 16 residues. CDR1 is SGHRS and CDR2 is YFSETQ in the germline V gene. The V gene end was trimmed by 4 bases and the J gene end by 7 bases; junction bases not matched to a gene: 11. CDR3 bases: TGCGCCAGCAGCCTGTGGGCGGGAGGGCTGAGCGGGGAGCTGTTTTTT. Amino acid sequence: CASSLWAGGLSGELFF.

The rearrangement uses TRBV30 and TRBJ2-6; D not resolved. Germline assignment: CDR1 GTSNPN and CDR2 SVGIG (reference sequence). This CDR3 region has 16 residues. V was shortened by 1 base and J by 0 bases, with 10 bases between the two germline ends. This CDR3 reads CAWSAGAHSGANVLTF. The CDR3 DNA sequence: TGTGCCTGGAGTGCAGGTGCGCACTCTGGGGCCAACGTCCTGACTTTC.

V and J are TRBV4-3 and TRBJ2-2; D might be TRBD1 (5 bases). Deletions cut 3 bases from V and 1 base from J, with 12 bases between. The CDR3 is made up of 16 amino acids. The germline CDR1 and CDR2 sequences are LGHNA and YSLEER. The CDR3 region is CASSQANRRNTGELFF. The CDR3 nucleotides are TGCGCCAGCAGCCAGGCCAACAGGAGGAACACCGGGGAGCTGTTTTTT.

The rearrangement uses TRBV4-1 and TRBJ2-5; D unclear. This CDR3 has 15 residues. The V gene lost 0 bases and the J gene lost 2 bases, with 10 bases spanning the gap. Looked up from germline, CDR1 is MGHRA and CDR2 is YSYEKL. The CDR3, as DNA: TGCGCCAGCAGCCAAGATCGCACGAGACAAGAGACCCAGTACTTC. Its protein is CASSQDRTRQETQYF.

This clone has more than one count but fewer than ten. The V and J genes are TRBV7-9 and TRBJ2-2, with 8 bases aligning to TRBD1. This CDR3 has 15 amino acids. Looked up from germline, CDR1 is SEHNR and CDR2 is FQNEAQ (reference sequence). With V trimmed by 8 bases and J by 6 bases, 11 bases remained unmatched. CDR3 bases: TGTGCCAGCCTGTGGCAGGGGGCAAGGCCCGGGGAGCTGTTTTTT. Encoded protein: CASLWQGARPGELFF.

Of note for this clone: The sample has other DNA sequences that encode this CDR3 too. The chain employs TRBV2 and TRBJ2-7; no definite D call. CDR1 is SNHLY, CDR2 FYNNEI, per germline. Trimming took 6 bases from V and 4 from J, leaving 7 bases between them. The CDR3 runs 11 residues. This chain's CDR3 is CASRKGYEQYF. The CDR3, as DNA: TGTGCCAGCAGGAAGGGATACGAGCAGTACTTC.

This chain connects TRBV11-2 to TRBJ2-7; TRBD2 matches 7 bases. The trim removed 4 bases at V and 6 bases at J, leaving 6 bases unmatched. The length of the CDR3 is 13 residues. CDR1 and CDR2 from the germline V gene are SGHAT and FQNNGV. The CDR3 here is CASSSGLVGEQYF. DNA for the CDR3: TGTGCCAGCAGCTCAGGACTAGTTGGCGAGCAGTACTTC.

The gene calls are TRBV30 and TRBJ2-1; 13 nucleotides align to TRBD2. V shed 1 base, J shed 2 bases, and the junction held 11 bases outside the gene matches. This CDR3 comprises 19 residues. Germline assignment: CDR1 GTSNPN and CDR2 SVGIG (reference sequence). The CDR3 region has the DNA TGTGCCTGGAGTGCTAGGCTACTAGCGGGAGGGCCCCCCTACAATGAGCAGTTCTTC. This translates into CAWSARLLAGGPPYNEQFF.

About this clone itself: The sample holds other DNA sequences that translate to the same CDR3. V is TRBV5-4 and J is TRBJ2-2; 9 bases are a match to TRBD1. Unmatched junction bases numbered 5, after V lost 1 base and J lost 4 bases. Germline V gene sequence: CDR1 SGHNT, CDR2 YYREEE (reference sequence). The length of the CDR3 is 16 residues. The CDR3, as DNA: TGTGCCAGCAGCTTGCCGGGACAGGGCGGCACCGGGGAGCTGTTTTTT. Residues: CASSLPGQGGTGELFF.

This chain uses TRBV7-3 with TRBJ2-1; 8 bases match TRBD1. The length of the CDR3 is 14 residues. V was clipped by 2 bases and J by 5 bases; unmatched bases: 2. The germline V gene encodes CDR1 SGHTA and CDR2 FQGTGA. In DNA, the CDR3 is TGTGCCAGCAGCTTATCCAGGGGGCACAATGAGCAGTTCTTC. Translation: CASSLSRGHNEQFF.

This chain joins TRBV27 and TRBJ1-1; TRBD1 is a possible D gene (5 bases). The CDR3 covers 14 residues. Trimming cost V 4 bases and J 0 bases, with 9 bases left between them. From germline, CDR1 is MNHEY and CDR2 SMNVEV (reference sequence). CDR3 sequence reads: CASSSGRMNTEAFF. DNA for the CDR3: TGTGCCAGCAGTTCGGGACGGATGAACACTGAAGCTTTCTTT.

CDR3 coding DNA: TGTGCCAGCTCACCAAGCTCACCAGGGTCCTATGGCTACACCTTC. This encodes CASSPSSPGSYGYTF. The chain has TRBV18 and TRBJ1-2, with a possible D match to TRBD1 (5 bases). The ends were cut back, 2 bases at V and 4 bases at J, with 14 bases in the middle. The CDR3 is 15 amino acids. Germline CDR1 is KGHSH and CDR2 is LQKENI.

The V and J genes are TRBV14 and TRBJ1-3; unclear D gene. The CDR3 has 14 amino acids. V lost 4 bases, J lost 5 bases, and 12 bases lay in between. CDR1 is SGHDN and CDR2 is FVKESK in the germline V gene. CDR3 sequence: CASSRGPTRNTIYF. The CDR3 DNA sequence: TGTGCCAGCAGCCGCGGACCGACCAGAAACACCATATATTTT.

J is TRBJ1-5 and V is TRBV6-1; unclear D gene. V dropped 1 base and J dropped 5 bases, with 15 bases sitting between them. Germline CDR1 MNHNS, CDR2 SASEGT. CDR3 length: 16 amino acids. CDR3 in DNA: TGTGCCAGCAGTGAAGTAGCGGGGAGAGTTTATCAGCCCCAGCATTTT. Residues: CASSEVAGRVYQPQHF.

DNA of the CDR3: TGTGCCAGCAGCCAAGACGAAAAGGGGGAGAGGACAGGTGGGACTGAAGCTTTCTTT. It yields the protein CASSQDEKGERTGGTEAFF. This chain uses TRBV4-2 with TRBJ1-1; TRBD1 agrees at 7 bases. The CDR3 spans 19 residues. V trimming: 0 bases; J trimming: 5 bases; junction bases outside the gene matches: 18. Germline assignment: CDR1 LGHNA and CDR2 YNFKEQ.

This chain uses TRBV28 with TRBJ1-5; D remains ambiguous. The CDR3 spans 14 residues. V was trimmed by 4 bases and J by 0 bases, leaving 7 bases between them. The germline CDR1 and CDR2 sequences are MDHEN and SYDVKM. CDR3 region: CASSSPHSNQPQHF. In DNA form, the CDR3 reads TGTGCCAGCAGTTCTCCTCATAGCAATCAGCCCCAGCATTTT.

The rearrangement uses TRBV6-4 and TRBJ2-2; TRBD2 is a possible D gene (7 bases). Germline-derived CDR1 and CDR2 are MRHNA and SNTAGT. The CDR3 loop spans 18 amino acids. The V and J ends lost 6 bases and 4 bases respectively, with 24 bases between them. Here the CDR3 DNA reads TGTGCCAGCAGCCCCGGGACTACCCAAAGGGGGAGCACCGGGGAGCTGTTTTTT. Its translation: CASSPGTTQRGSTGELFF.

This chain joins TRBV5-5 and TRBJ2-7; no clear D. The germline CDR1 and CDR2 sequences are SGHKS and YYEKEE (reference sequence). Trimming cost V 0 bases and J 6 bases, with 10 bases left between them. The CDR3 runs to 13 residues. The CDR3 sequence is CASSLVSLGEQYF. CDR3 coding DNA: TGTGCCAGCAGCTTGGTTTCCTTAGGCGAGCAGTACTTC.

A single count supports this clone. CDR3 bases: TGTGCCAGCAGTTACTCGAGGTCGGGTGCGCCAGATACGCAGTATTTT. Its translation is CASSYSRSGAPDTQYF. The chain links TRBV6-5 to TRBJ2-3; D gene uncertain. The CDR3 is 16 residues long. V lost 0 bases and J lost 4, with 14 bases in between. The germline CDR1 and CDR2 sequences are MNHEY and SVGAGI.

The gene calls are TRBV28 and TRBJ1-5; TRBD1 aligns across 7 bases. With V trimmed by 2 bases and J by 7 bases, 8 bases remained unmatched. The CDR3 has 15 amino acids. Germline CDR1 and CDR2: MDHEN and SYDVKM. CDR3 protein: CASSLRQGGGQPQHF. In DNA form, the CDR3 reads TGTGCCAGCAGTTTACGACAGGGTGGCGGACAGCCCCAGCATTTT.

The chain couples TRBV11-2 to TRBJ2-7; D is possibly TRBD1 (6 bases). The CDR3 runs to 13 residues. CDR1 SGHAT and CDR2 FQNNGV come from the germline V gene. Trimming pared 4 bases from V and 2 bases from J, leaving 9 bases between. The CDR3 nucleotides read TGTGCCAGCAGCTACCGGGACACCTACGAGCAGTACTTC. Its protein product is CASSYRDTYEQYF.